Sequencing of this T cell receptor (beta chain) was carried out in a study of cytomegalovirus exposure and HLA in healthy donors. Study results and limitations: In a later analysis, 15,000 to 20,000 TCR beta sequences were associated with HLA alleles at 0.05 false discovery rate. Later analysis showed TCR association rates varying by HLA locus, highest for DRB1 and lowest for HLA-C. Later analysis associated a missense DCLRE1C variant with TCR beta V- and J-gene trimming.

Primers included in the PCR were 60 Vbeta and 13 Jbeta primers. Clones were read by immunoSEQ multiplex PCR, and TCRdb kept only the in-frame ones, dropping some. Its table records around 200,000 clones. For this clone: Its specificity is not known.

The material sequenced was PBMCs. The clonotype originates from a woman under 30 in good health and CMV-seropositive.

CDR3 bases: TGCGCCAGCAGCTTGTGGCGGGCAGGGGAAGGTGAAGCTTTCTTT. Translated, it gives CASSLWRAGEGEAFF. The rearrangement links TRBV5-1 to TRBJ1-1; D may be TRBD1 (6 bases). Germline assignment: CDR1 SGHRS and CDR2 YFSETQ. V was shortened by 1 base and J by 7 bases, with 17 bases between the two germline ends. The CDR3 has 15 residues. Together with reference TRBV5-1 and TRBJ1-1, the CDR3 gives the full variable domain: KAGVTQTPRYLIKTRGQQVTLSCSPISGHRSVSWYQQTPGQGLQFLFEYFSETQRNKGNFPGRFSGRQFSNSRSEMNVSTLELGDSALYLCASSLWRAGEGEAFFGQGTRLTVV.